The present entry profiles one T cell receptor beta chain with its context. The method was immunoSEQ multiplex PCR; TCRdb's version includes in-frame clones alone and lacks a portion of them. Of about 71,000 clones listed, 89% are singletons. The data originate from a study of control samples from healthy donors and cancer patients. CDR1 is MNHNS, CDR2 SASEGT, per germline. The CDR3 contains 16 residues. The V and J ends lost 5 bases and 7 bases respectively, with 21 bases between them. V is TRBV6-1 and J is TRBJ2-1, with D possibly TRBD2 on 6 matching bases. Sequencing was done on a sample of PBMCs. The receptor's source is a man aged 60-69 years with lung cancer. DNA for the CDR3: TGTGCCAGCAGTAAAGGAGGGGACCGTAATGTTAATGAGCAGTTCTTC. It encodes CASSKGGDRNVNEQFF.